The rows below give T cell receptor beta chains drawn from one sample of a study of blood T cells in healthy people across ages. TCRdb independently ran MiXCR on the 5' RACE reads; one entry per CDR3 protein. Seen here are around 690,000 distinct CDR3 sequences, roughly 53% observed once, and the top ten hold over 30%. Material: blood. These receptors were obtained from a man aged 60-69 years in good health. Both conserved end residues are part of each CDR3. Each record gives: V gene, J gene, CDR3 protein.

v_gene: TRBV20-1; j_gene: -; CDR3aa: CSASGGGRGETQYF
v_gene: TRBV29-1; j_gene: -; CDR3aa: CSVELGQRETQYF
v_gene: TRBV5-1; j_gene: TRBJ1-2; CDR3aa: CASSWTGGTNYGYTF
v_gene: TRBV3-1; j_gene: TRBJ2-5; CDR3aa: CASSQAAGTRQETQYF
v_gene: TRBV28; j_gene: TRBJ2-1; CDR3aa: CASSSGGQGARSSYNEQFF
v_gene: TRBV27; j_gene: -; CDR3aa: CASNPTGTETQYF
v_gene: TRBV12-3/TRBV12-4; j_gene: TRBJ2-7; CDR3aa: CASSPGGSWEQYF
v_gene: TRBV20-1; j_gene: TRBJ2-4; CDR3aa: CSAGGQKNIQYF
v_gene: TRBV9; j_gene: TRBJ2-1; CDR3aa: CASSGLAGINEQFF
v_gene: TRBV6-2/TRBV6-3; j_gene: TRBJ1-5; CDR3aa: CASPHRGEPQHF
v_gene: TRBV5-1; j_gene: TRBJ1-4; CDR3aa: CASSLDRGGEKLFF
v_gene: TRBV4-1; j_gene: TRBJ2-1; CDR3aa: CASSQDLRIAGGLVGNEQFF
v_gene: TRBV24-1; j_gene: TRBJ2-1; CDR3aa: CATSEGWQAEQFF
v_gene: TRBV10-3; j_gene: TRBJ2-3; CDR3aa: CAISDRPPKSEDTQYF
v_gene: TRBV5-8; j_gene: TRBJ1-2; CDR3aa: CASSLMWSNYGYTF
v_gene: TRBV20-1; j_gene: TRBJ1-1; CDR3aa: CSAREQGEGTEAFF
v_gene: TRBV27; j_gene: TRBJ2-2; CDR3aa: CASTETGNTGELFF
v_gene: TRBV6-1; j_gene: -; CDR3aa: CASRQGNQETQYF
v_gene: TRBV5-5; j_gene: TRBJ1-1; CDR3aa: CASSSSGMAHAEAFF
v_gene: TRBV9; j_gene: TRBJ2-7; CDR3aa: CASSPSTSGGSYEQYF
v_gene: TRBV20-1; j_gene: TRBJ2-5; CDR3aa: CSAPQETQYF
v_gene: TRBV28; j_gene: TRBJ1-1; CDR3aa: CASPGPGYTEAFF